This T cell receptor beta chain was documented in a study of blood T cell repertoires in COVID-19. Across the whole study: COVID-19 samples from acute and convalescent phases originated in the United States, Italy and Spain. T cells, B-cell-depleted T cells, or PBMCs provided the cDNA or gDNA that served as material.

Germline V gene data show CDR1 as SGHTA and CDR2 as FQGTGA. CDR3 length: 14 amino acids. Germline trimming cut 5 bases from V and 7 bases from J; bases unmatched to any gene: 7. How the authors handled the data: Estimates of nucleated cell counts were drawn from the amplification of reference gene primers. TCRdb's copy holds only in-frame clones and misses some; the assay was immunoSEQ multiplex PCR. That table is the source of V, J and clone size, and D and trimming were worked out from the DNA. The table has some 180,000 clones, about 70% seen once; the top ten hold more than 6.5%. This chain links TRBV7-3 with TRBJ2-5; 10 nucleotides align to TRBD1. Input material: peripheral blood. This sequence originates from a woman aged 50 to 60 with active or convalescent COVID-19. The CDR3 DNA reads as TGTGCCAGCAGCATCGGACAGGGGGAAGGGACCCAGTACTTC. Protein product: CASSIGQGEGTQYF.